This T cell receptor beta chain was observed in a study of T cells in Graves' hyperthyroidism and ophthalmopathy. Amplified TCR beta CDR3 regions came from RNA transcripts. Initially, a first-round RT-PCR of the TCR CDR3 employed the HTBI primer set. Each CDR3 protein is one row after TCRdb ran MiXCR on the multiplex PCR reads. The data hold 600,000 or so distinct CDR3 sequences, with about 14% observed a single time. Per the germline V gene, CDR1 is SGHDT and CDR2 is YYEEEE. Trimming stripped 0 bases from V and 4 bases from J, with 11 bases between. This CDR3 is built from 15 residues. This clonotype occurred many times.

The chain couples TRBV5-6 to TRBJ1-5; D is undetermined. Sequencing was done on a sample of blood. This clonotype was obtained from a woman aged 45 to 65 with Graves' ophthalmopathy. CDR3 DNA sequence: TGTGCCAGCAGCTTGGCCGGAAGACCAAATCAGCCCCAGCATTTT. This codes for CASSLAGRPNQPQHF.